A single sample gave rise to the 30 T cell receptor beta chains below, sequenced in a study of T cells in Graves' hyperthyroidism and ophthalmopathy. TCR beta CDR3 region amplification was performed from RNA transcripts. The HTBI primer set was used in a first-round RT-PCR of the TCR CDR3. One entry per CDR3 protein results from TCRdb running MiXCR on the multiplex PCR reads. In the table there are approximately 690,000 distinct CDR3 sequences, more than 14% of which are singletons. Input material: blood. The receptors originated from a woman between 45 and 65 years old with Graves' ophthalmopathy.

This clonotype was detected many times. The CDR3 bases are TGTGCCAGCAGTTTCAGACTTACTAGCACAGATACGCAGTATTTT. Encoded protein: CASSFRLTSTDTQYF. The chain couples TRBV28 to TRBJ2-3; D unclear. The V end lost 3 bases, the J end lost 0 bases, and 10 bases lay between the germline ends. Germline-derived CDR1 and CDR2 are MDHEN and SYDVKM. The CDR3 is made up of 15 amino acids.

In its sample, this clonotype was seen many times. This chain joins TRBV5-1 and TRBJ2-2; D is possibly TRBD1 (5 bases). This CDR3 is 15 amino acids long. Trimming took off 0 bases at V and 0 bases at J, with 6 bases between the two ends. Germline assignment: CDR1 SGHRS and CDR2 YFSETQ. This CDR3 is CASSLGTPNTGELFF. The CDR3 nucleotides are TGCGCCAGCAGCTTGGGGACACCGAACACCGGGGAGCTGTTTTTT. Drawing the rest from reference TRBV5-1 and TRBJ2-2, the complete variable domain is KAGVTQTPRYLIKTRGQQVTLSCSPISGHRSVSWYQQTPGQGLQFLFEYFSETQRNKGNFPGRFSGRQFSNSRSEMNVSTLELGDSALYLCASSLGTPNTGELFFGEGSRLTVL.

This clonotype appeared many times. The chain joins TRBV5-6 to TRBJ1-2, with a possible D match to TRBD1 (6 bases). Per germline, CDR1 SGHDT and CDR2 YYEEEE. The germline V and J ends were trimmed by 4 bases and 6 bases, with 28 bases remaining between them. This CDR3 contains 18 residues. In DNA form, the CDR3 reads TGTGCCAGCAGCCGTATACCGACAGGCCGACTCCACTCTCATGGCTACACCTTC. Translated, it gives CASSRIPTGRLHSHGYTF.

This clonotype showed up many times. This rearrangement joins TRBV28 to TRBJ2-7; D is tentatively TRBD1 or TRBD2 (5 bases each). Germline values: CDR1 MDHEN, CDR2 SYDVKM. The length of the CDR3 is 14 residues. Trimming pared 0 bases from V and 2 bases from J, leaving 8 bases between. The CDR3 sequence: CASSLWGVTYEQYF. The DNA of the CDR3 is TGTGCCAGCAGTTTATGGGGGGTTACCTACGAGCAGTACTTC. Full variable domain (rest looked up from reference TRBV28 and TRBJ2-7): DVKVTQSSRYLVKRTGEKVFLECVQDMDHENMFWYRQDPGLGLRLIYFSYDVKMKEKGDIPEGYSVSREKKERFSLILESASTNQTSMYLCASSLWGVTYEQYFGPGTRLTVT.

In this sample, this clonotype turned up once. The rearrangement links TRBV7-2 to TRBJ1-4, with D perhaps matching TRBD1 (6 bases). V dropped 2 bases and J dropped 8 bases, with 12 bases sitting between them. This CDR3 contains 14 residues. The germline gives CDR1 SGHTA, CDR2 FQGNSA. The CDR3 DNA reads TGTGCCAGCAGCTTACAGGGGATGGGCGAAAAACTGTTTTTT. It is translated as CASSLQGMGEKLFF.

V is TRBV24-1 and J is TRBJ2-3, with 7 positions matching TRBD2. With 9 bases clipped from V and 3 bases from J, the junction kept 5 bases outside the gene matches. The CDR3 runs 13 residues. Germline V gene lookup returns CDR1 KGHDR and CDR2 SFDVKD. In DNA, the CDR3 is TGTGCCACCGGCGGGAGTAGGACAGATACGCAGTATTTT. Its translation: CATGGSRTDTQYF.

The gene calls are TRBV10-3 and TRBJ1-1, with D perhaps matching TRBD1 (5 bases). Per germline, CDR1 ENHRY and CDR2 SYGVKD. V gave up 6 bases and J gave up 2 bases, with 10 bases separating them. CDR3 length: 13 amino acids. For the CDR3, the DNA is TGTGCCATCAGCCATGACAGAAACACTGAAGCTTTCTTT. It is translated as CAISHDRNTEAFF.

J is TRBJ2-1 and V is TRBV5-1; TRBD2 aligns across 12 bases. Germline V gene data show CDR1 as SGHRS and CDR2 as YFSETQ. V was clipped by 3 bases and J by 9 bases; unmatched bases: 10. The CDR3 is 16 amino acids. This chain's CDR3 is CASSSQLTSGSSEQFF. In nucleotides, the CDR3 is TGCGCCAGCAGCTCTCAGCTGACTAGCGGGAGCTCTGAGCAGTTCTTC.

This clonotype was counted a few times. This CDR3 is CASSQEATSYNEQFF. The CDR3 nucleotides are TGTGCCAGCAGCCAAGAAGCGACCTCCTACAATGAGCAGTTCTTC. The chain uses TRBV14 and TRBJ2-1; D uncertain. The V end lost 0 bases, the J end lost 0 bases, and 6 bases lay between the germline ends. This CDR3 is 15 amino acids long. Germline CDR1 is SGHDN and CDR2 is FVKESK. Filled out from reference TRBV14 and TRBJ2-1, the complete variable domain reads EAGVTQFPSHSVIEKGQTVTLRCDPISGHDNLYWYRRVMGKEIKFLLHFVKESKQDESGMPNNRFLAERTGGTYSTLKVQPAELEDSGVYFCASSQEATSYNEQFFGPGTRLTVL.

Ten or more counts support this clonotype. J is TRBJ2-5 and V is TRBV27; 11 positions match TRBD2. Looked up from germline, CDR1 is MNHEY and CDR2 is SMNVEV (reference sequence). The CDR3 is made up of 16 amino acids. V shed 7 bases and J 1 base; nucleotides not matched to a gene: 8. This chain's CDR3 is CASTPLAGGPQETQYF. Written as DNA, the CDR3 is TGTGCCAGCACTCCTTTAGCGGGAGGGCCCCAAGAGACCCAGTACTTC.

This rearrangement joins TRBV7-9 to TRBJ1-1; 8 bases line up with TRBD1. In germline, CDR1 is SEHNR, CDR2 FQNEAQ (reference sequence). The CDR3 contains 14 residues. The trim removed 4 bases at V and 5 bases at J, leaving 6 bases unmatched. This CDR3 is CASSSRQGTTEAFF. As DNA, the CDR3 is TGTGCCAGCAGCTCGCGACAGGGGACGACTGAAGCTTTCTTT.

The CDR3 protein is CASSLKGTSRSNEQFF. In nucleotides, the CDR3 is TGTGCCAGCAGCTTAAAAGGGACTAGCAGGAGTAATGAGCAGTTCTTC. The chain uses TRBV7-3 and TRBJ2-1; TRBD2 matches 9 bases. V lost 1 base to trimming and J lost 7 bases; unmatched junction nucleotides: 8. The CDR3 spans 16 residues. Germline CDR1 is SGHTA and CDR2 is FQGTGA. Full variable domain (missing parts from reference TRBV7-3 and TRBJ2-1): GAGVSQTPSNKVTEKGKYVELRCDPISGHTALYWYRQSLGQGPEFLIYFQGTGAADDSGLPNDRFFAVRPEGSVSTLKIQRTERGDSAVYLCASSLKGTSRSNEQFFGPGTRLTVL.

This clonotype was counted many times. V gene TRBV7-9 combines with J gene TRBJ2-1; TRBD2 aligns across 10 bases. The CDR3 length is 17 residues. Unmatched junction bases numbered 7, after V lost 1 base and J lost 4 bases. Germline V gene lookup returns CDR1 SEHNR and CDR2 FQNEAQ (reference sequence). The CDR3 protein is CASSLVRLAGEYNEQFF. The CDR3 DNA reads as TGTGCCAGCAGCTTAGTTAGGCTAGCGGGAGAGTACAATGAGCAGTTCTTC.

This clonotype showed up just a few times. J is TRBJ1-4 and V is TRBV5-6; D might be TRBD1 (6 bases). Germline loops: CDR1 SGHDT, CDR2 YYEEEE. This CDR3 spans 17 amino acids. V was clipped by 1 base and J by 2 bases, with 15 bases between them. CDR3 nucleotides: TGTGCCAGCAGCTTGCGGACAGCCTGGGACACTAATGAAAAACTGTTTTTT. This sequence encodes CASSLRTAWDTNEKLFF.

Regarding this clonotype: One junction end disagrees with the germline gene, perhaps due to a read error. Written as DNA, the CDR3 is TGTGCCAGCAGCGCGGGGCGTCCGCCTGGAAACATCATATATTTT. Encoded protein: CASSAGRPPGNIIYF. The chain links TRBV9 to TRBJ1-3, with D maybe TRBD1 (5 bases). Germline-derived CDR1 and CDR2 are SGDLS and YYNGEE. The CDR3 runs 15 residues.

V usage is TRBV9 and J usage is TRBJ2-1; 11 positions agree with TRBD1. V lost 6 bases to trimming and J lost 5 bases; unmatched junction nucleotides: 10. Germline V gives CDR1 SGDLS, CDR2 YYNGEE. This CDR3 region has 16 residues. The CDR3: CASNTGQGAIDNEQFF. CDR3 sequence (DNA): TGTGCCAGCAACACTGGACAGGGGGCGATAGACAATGAGCAGTTCTTC.

The chain links TRBV6-1 to TRBJ2-5, with 8 bases identical to TRBD2. Germline assignment: CDR1 MNHNS and CDR2 SASEGT. V lost 6 bases, J lost 5 bases, and 14 bases stayed unmatched. The CDR3 contains 16 residues. CDR3 bases: TGTGCCAGCAGGGGGGGGCTTCTAGCGGGCGGTGAGACCCAGTACTTC. This sequence encodes CASRGGLLAGGETQYF.

This clonotype was counted ten times or more. This chain connects TRBV7-2 to TRBJ2-6, with D perhaps TRBD2 (6 bases). This CDR3 is 18 amino acids long. The ends were cut back, 0 bases at V and 0 bases at J, with 12 bases in the middle. The germline CDR1 and CDR2 sequences are SGHTA and FQGNSA. The CDR3, as DNA: TGTGCCAGCAGCTTAGCGTCGACTAGAGGCTCTGGGGCCAACGTCCTGACTTTC. It yields the protein CASSLASTRGSGANVLTF.

This clonotype has a count of ten or more. This chain connects TRBV30 to TRBJ2-7; D is unclear. The V and J ends lost 4 bases and 6 bases respectively, with 10 bases between them. The CDR3 contains 11 residues. Germline V gives CDR1 GTSNPN, CDR2 SVGIG (reference sequence). CDR3 nucleotide sequence: TGTGCCTGGACCATGGGTGGCGAGCAGTACTTC. This gives the protein CAWTMGGEQYF.

This clonotype was seen repeatedly, ten times or more. The chain employs TRBV5-1 and TRBJ2-3; the D gene is possibly TRBD2 (5 bases). Germline lookup yields CDR1 SGHRS and CDR2 YFSETQ. The germline V and J ends were trimmed by 4 bases and 4 bases, with 16 bases remaining between them. CDR3 length equals 15 residues. The CDR3 bases are TGCGCCAGCAGCCGCGCGAGAGGGCCAGCAGATACGCAGTATTTT. This encodes CASSRARGPADTQYF.

This clonotype has ten or more counts. An end of the junction differs from the germline gene, which may be a read error. The chain links TRBV12-3 or TRBV12-4 to TRBJ1-1; D not resolved. The CDR3 is 11 amino acids. DNA of the CDR3: TGTTCCAGCAGAGAAGACACTGAAGCTTTCTTT. Amino acids: CSSREDTEAFF.

This clonotype has at least ten counts. This chain uses TRBV9 with TRBJ2-5; TRBD1 or TRBD2 may be the D gene (6 bases each). V dropped 3 bases and J dropped 5 bases, with 11 bases sitting between them. Looked up from germline, CDR1 is SGDLS and CDR2 is YYNGEE. This CDR3 has 13 amino acids. The CDR3 nucleotides are TGTGCCAGCAGCGCTACAGGGAGGGAGACCCAGTACTTC. Translating it yields CASSATGRETQYF.

This clonotype appeared many times. This rearrangement joins TRBV7-2 to TRBJ2-2, with TRBD2 identical over 10 bases. Per germline, CDR1 SGHTA and CDR2 FQGNSA. CDR3 length equals 17 residues. The junction had 6 bases not matched to a gene; V was cut back by 4 bases and J by 1 base. The CDR3 protein is CASSYGAGGRNTGELFF. CDR3 DNA: TGTGCCAGCAGCTATGGAGCGGGAGGGCGGAACACCGGGGAGCTGTTTTTT.

This clonotype was seen repeatedly, ten times or more. This chain connects TRBV24-1 to TRBJ2-1; 8 bases match TRBD1. J gave up 7 bases and V 3 bases, and 19 bases lay outside the gene matches. Germline V CDR1 and CDR2: KGHDR, SFDVKD. CDR3 length equals 19 residues. The CDR3 sequence: CATSDGGRGQFGARNEQFF. The CDR3 coding sequence is TGTGCCACCAGTGATGGGGGCAGGGGGCAGTTCGGCGCGAGGAATGAGCAGTTCTTC.

The sample holds many counts of this clonotype. CDR3: CSARSDGDRGAFF. Written as DNA, the CDR3 is TGCAGTGCTAGATCGGATGGGGACAGGGGAGCTTTCTTT. The J gene is TRBJ1-1, the V gene TRBV20-1; 10 bases are shared with TRBD1. The germline V gene encodes CDR1 DFQATT and CDR2 SNEGSKA (reference sequence). V was pared by 2 bases and J by 10 bases, with 7 bases of the junction left unmatched. The length of the CDR3 is 13 residues.

This chain links TRBV20-1 with TRBJ1-2; D ambiguous. The V end lost 1 base, the J end lost 4 bases, and 10 bases lay between the germline ends. CDR3 size: 13 residues. Germline assignment: CDR1 DFQATT and CDR2 SNEGSKA (reference sequence). The CDR3 nucleotides read TGCAGTGCTAGAGGCGACGGACCCTATGGCTACACCTTC. The encoded protein is CSARGDGPYGYTF.

This clonotype was detected many times. V usage is TRBV7-9 and J usage is TRBJ1-1; 8 nucleotides agree with TRBD1. Germline V gene lookup returns CDR1 SEHNR and CDR2 FQNEAQ (reference sequence). This CDR3 is built from 15 residues. Losses at the gene ends were 3 bases for V and 0 bases for J; bases not matched to a gene: 3. For the CDR3, the DNA is TGTGCCAGCAGCTTCCGGGACAGGTTGAACACTGAAGCTTTCTTT. The encoded protein is CASSFRDRLNTEAFF.

This clonotype was recorded many times. The chain recombines TRBV6-2 or TRBV6-3 with TRBJ2-1, with 12 bases that match TRBD2. The CDR3 is 15 amino acids. Germline V gives CDR1 MNHEY, CDR2 SVGEGT. V lost 6 bases to trimming and J lost 10 bases; unmatched junction nucleotides: 10. The CDR3 nucleotides read TGTGCCAGCAGCTGGTCGAGACTAGCGGGAGACGAGCAGTTCTTC. Protein sequence: CASSWSRLAGDEQFF.

At least ten counts were recorded for this clonotype. The rearrangement uses TRBV13 and TRBJ2-7; 7 bases line up with TRBD2. Germline V gives CDR1 PRHDT, CDR2 FYEKMQ (reference sequence). CDR3 size: 14 residues. J lost 1 base, V lost 2 bases, and 2 bases had no gene match. CDR3 DNA sequence: TGTGCCAGCAGCTTACGGGGGGTATCCTACGAGCAGTACTTC. Amino acid sequence: CASSLRGVSYEQYF.

This sequence joins TRBV29-1 and TRBJ2-1; 9 bases match TRBD2. J lost 3 bases, V lost 7 bases, and 10 bases had no gene match. This CDR3 has 15 amino acids. Germline V gives CDR1 SQVTM, CDR2 ANQGSEA. The CDR3 sequence is CSAKRLAEVYNEQFF. The CDR3, as DNA: TGCAGCGCCAAAAGACTAGCGGAAGTCTACAATGAGCAGTTCTTC.